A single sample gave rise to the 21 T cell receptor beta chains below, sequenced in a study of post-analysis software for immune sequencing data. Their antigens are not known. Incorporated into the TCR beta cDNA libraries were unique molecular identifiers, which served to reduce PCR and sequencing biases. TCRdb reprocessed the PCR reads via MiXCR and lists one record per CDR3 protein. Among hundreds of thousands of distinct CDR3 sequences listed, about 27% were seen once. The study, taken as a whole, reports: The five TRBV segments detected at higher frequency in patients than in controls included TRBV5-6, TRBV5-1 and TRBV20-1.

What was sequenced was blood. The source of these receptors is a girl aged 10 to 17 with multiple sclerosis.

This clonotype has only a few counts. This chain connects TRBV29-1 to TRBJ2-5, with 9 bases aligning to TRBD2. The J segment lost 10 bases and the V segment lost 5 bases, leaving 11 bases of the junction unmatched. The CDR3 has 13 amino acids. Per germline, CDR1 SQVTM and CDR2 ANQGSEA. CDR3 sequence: CSVTGLAKGGQYF. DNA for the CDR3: TGCAGCGTTACGGGACTAGCCAAAGGGGGCCAGTACTTC.

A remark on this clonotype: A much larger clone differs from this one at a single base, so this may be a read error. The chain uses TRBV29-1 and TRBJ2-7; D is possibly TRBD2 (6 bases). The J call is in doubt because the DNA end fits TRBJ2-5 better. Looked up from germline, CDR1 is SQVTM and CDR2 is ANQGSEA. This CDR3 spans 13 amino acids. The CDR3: CRVGSSSEETQYF. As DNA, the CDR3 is TGCCGCGTTGGGTCGTCTAGCGAGGAGACCCAGTACTTC.

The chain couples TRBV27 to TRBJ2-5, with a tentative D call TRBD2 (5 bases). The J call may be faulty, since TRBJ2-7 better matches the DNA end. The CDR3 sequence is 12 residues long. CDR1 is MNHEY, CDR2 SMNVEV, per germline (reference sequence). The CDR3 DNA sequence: TGTGCCAGCAGCGACTACTCCTACGAGCAGTACTTC. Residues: CASSDYSYEQYF.

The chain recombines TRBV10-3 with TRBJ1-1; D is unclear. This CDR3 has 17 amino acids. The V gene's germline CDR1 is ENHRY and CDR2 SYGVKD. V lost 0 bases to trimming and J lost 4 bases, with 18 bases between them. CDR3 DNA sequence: TGTGCCATCAGTGAGTCCATCCTGGGGTCGGGGAGCACTGAAGCTTTCTTT. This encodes CAISESILGSGSTEAFF.

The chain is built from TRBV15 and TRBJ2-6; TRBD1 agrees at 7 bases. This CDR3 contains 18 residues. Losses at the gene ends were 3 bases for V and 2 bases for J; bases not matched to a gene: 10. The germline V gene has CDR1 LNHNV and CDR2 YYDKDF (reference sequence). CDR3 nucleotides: TGTGCCACCAGCAGTACAGGGGAGATTTTGGCTGGGGCCAACGTCCTGACTTTC. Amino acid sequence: CATSSTGEILAGANVLTF.

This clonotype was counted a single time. This chain's CDR3 is CASSVGGRENEKLFF. CDR3 DNA: TGTGCCAGCAGCGTAGGGGGCAGGGAAAATGAAAAACTGTTTTTT. This rearrangement joins TRBV9 to TRBJ1-4, with D perhaps TRBD1 (5 bases). There are 15 residues in the CDR3. The V end lost 0 bases, the J end lost 5 bases, and 11 bases lay between the germline ends. CDR1 is SGDLS, CDR2 YYNGEE, per germline.

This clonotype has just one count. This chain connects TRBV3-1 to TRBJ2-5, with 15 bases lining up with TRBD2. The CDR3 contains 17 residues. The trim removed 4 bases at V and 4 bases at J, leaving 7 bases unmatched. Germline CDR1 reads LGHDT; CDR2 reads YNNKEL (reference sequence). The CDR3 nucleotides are TGTGCCAGCAGCCTAAAGCGGGGACTAGCGGGAGGAGAGACCCAGTACTTC. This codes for CASSLKRGLAGGETQYF.

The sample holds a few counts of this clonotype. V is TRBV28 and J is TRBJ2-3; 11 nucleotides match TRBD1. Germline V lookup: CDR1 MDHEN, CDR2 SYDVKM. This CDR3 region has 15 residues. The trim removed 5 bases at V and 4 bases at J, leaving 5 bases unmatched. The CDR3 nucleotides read TGTGCCAGCAGTCCGGGACAGGGGGTATCAGATACGCAGTATTTT. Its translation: CASSPGQGVSDTQYF.

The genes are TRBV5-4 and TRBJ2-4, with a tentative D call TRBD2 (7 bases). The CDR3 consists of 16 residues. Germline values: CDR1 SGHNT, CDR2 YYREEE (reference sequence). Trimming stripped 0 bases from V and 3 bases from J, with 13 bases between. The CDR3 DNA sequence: TGTGCCAGCAGCTTGGCTGGGGGGGGGCGCAAAAACATTCAGTACTTC. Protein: CASSLAGGGRKNIQYF.

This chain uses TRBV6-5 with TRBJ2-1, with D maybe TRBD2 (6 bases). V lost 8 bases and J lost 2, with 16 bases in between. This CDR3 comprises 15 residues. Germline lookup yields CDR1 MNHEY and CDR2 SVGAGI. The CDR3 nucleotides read TGTGCCAGCGCCATGGCGGGAAACACCTACAATGAGCAGTTCTTC. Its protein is CASAMAGNTYNEQFF.

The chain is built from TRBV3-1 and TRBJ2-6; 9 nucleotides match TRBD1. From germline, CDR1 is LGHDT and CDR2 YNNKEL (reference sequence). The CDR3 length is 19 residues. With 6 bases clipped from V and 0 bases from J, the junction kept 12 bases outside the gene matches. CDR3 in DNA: TGTGCCAGCAGTAACCAGGGACAGGGAGCCTCCTCTGGGGCCAACGTCCTGACTTTC. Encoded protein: CASSNQGQGASSGANVLTF.

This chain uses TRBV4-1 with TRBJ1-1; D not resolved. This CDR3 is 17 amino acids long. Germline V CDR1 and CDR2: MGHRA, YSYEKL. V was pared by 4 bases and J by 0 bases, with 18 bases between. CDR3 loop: CASSRSTNLLLNTEAFF. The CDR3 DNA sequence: TGCGCCAGCAGCCGTAGCACAAACCTTCTCCTGAACACTGAAGCTTTCTTT.

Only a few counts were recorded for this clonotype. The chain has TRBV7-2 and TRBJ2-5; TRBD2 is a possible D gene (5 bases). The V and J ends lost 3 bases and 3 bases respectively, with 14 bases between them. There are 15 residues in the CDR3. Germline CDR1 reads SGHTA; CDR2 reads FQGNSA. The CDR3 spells CASSFPGDLEETQYF. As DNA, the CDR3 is TGTGCCAGCAGCTTCCCCGGGGATCTGGAAGAGACCCAGTACTTC.

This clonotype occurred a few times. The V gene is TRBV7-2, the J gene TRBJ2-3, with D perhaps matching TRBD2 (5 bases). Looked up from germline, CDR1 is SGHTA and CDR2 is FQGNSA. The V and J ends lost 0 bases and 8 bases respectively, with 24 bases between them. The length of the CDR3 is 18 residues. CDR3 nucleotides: TGTGCCAGCAGCTTAGCGGGCCGGGGTCCAGAGGTTTGGGTTACGCAGTATTTT. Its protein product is CASSLAGRGPEVWVTQYF.

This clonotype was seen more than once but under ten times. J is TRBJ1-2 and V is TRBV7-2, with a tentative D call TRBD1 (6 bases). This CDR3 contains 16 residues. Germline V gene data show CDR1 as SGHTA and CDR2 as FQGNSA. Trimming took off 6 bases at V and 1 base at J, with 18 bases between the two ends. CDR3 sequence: CASSYSRQALNYGYTF. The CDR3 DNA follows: TGTGCCAGCAGTTATTCTCGACAGGCCCTTAACTATGGCTACACCTTC.

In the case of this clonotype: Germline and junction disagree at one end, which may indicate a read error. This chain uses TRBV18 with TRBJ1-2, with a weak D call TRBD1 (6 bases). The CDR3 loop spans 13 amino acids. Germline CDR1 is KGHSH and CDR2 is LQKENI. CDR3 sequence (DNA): TGTGCCAGCTCACCAGGGACAACCTATGACTACACCTTC. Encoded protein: CASSPGTTYDYTF.

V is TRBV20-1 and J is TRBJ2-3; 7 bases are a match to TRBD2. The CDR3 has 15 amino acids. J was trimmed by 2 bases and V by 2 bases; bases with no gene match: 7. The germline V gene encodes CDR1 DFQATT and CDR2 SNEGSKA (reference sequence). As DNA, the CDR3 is TGCAGTGCTAGACCGGGACTACCTCTCACAGATACGCAGTATTTT. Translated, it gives CSARPGLPLTDTQYF.

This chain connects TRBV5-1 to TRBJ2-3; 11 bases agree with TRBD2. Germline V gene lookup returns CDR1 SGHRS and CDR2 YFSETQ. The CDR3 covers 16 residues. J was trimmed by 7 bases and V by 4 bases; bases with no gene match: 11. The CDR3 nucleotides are TGCGCCAGCAGCGGCATACTAGCGGGAGCTTCCAATACGCAGTATTTT. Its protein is CASSGILAGASNTQYF.

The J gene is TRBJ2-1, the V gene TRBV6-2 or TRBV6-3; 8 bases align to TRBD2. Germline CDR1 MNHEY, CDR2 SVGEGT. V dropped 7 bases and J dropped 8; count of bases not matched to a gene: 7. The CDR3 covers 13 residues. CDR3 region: CASTGRARDEQFF. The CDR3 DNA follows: TGTGCCAGCACCGGGAGGGCTCGCGATGAGCAGTTCTTC.

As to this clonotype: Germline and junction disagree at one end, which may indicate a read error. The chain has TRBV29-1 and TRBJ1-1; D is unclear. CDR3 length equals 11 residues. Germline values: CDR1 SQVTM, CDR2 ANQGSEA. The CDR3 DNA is TGCAGCGGGGCGGTGAACGCTGAAGCTTTCTTT. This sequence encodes CSGAVNAEAFF.

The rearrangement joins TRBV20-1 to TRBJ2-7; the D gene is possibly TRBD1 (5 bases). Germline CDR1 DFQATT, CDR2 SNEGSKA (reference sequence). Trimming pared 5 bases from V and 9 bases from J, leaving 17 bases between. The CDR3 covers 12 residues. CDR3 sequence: CSASGYHQAQYF. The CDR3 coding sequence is TGCAGTGCTTCAGGGTATCATCAGGCGCAGTACTTC.